This record covers a single TCR beta chain. Its antigen is not known. V was pared by 2 bases and J by 3 bases, with 13 bases between. The CDR3 length is 15 residues. Germline CDR1 is SEHNR and CDR2 is FQNEAQ (reference sequence). Assay used: immunoSEQ multiplex PCR; TCRdb lists only in-frame clones, some missing. This sample yields about 94,000 clones, of which roughly nine tenths are seen a single time; approximately 0.8% belongs to the top ten. The data were taken from a study of a mutant IDH1 vaccine in newly diagnosed glioma. Study in general: Earlier treatment was radiotherapy, temozolomide, or both, with most getting both.

Time point given: week 47, end of study. What each vaccine dose contained was 300 ug of mutant IDH1 20-mer peptide, accompanied by topical imiquimod. This sample comprised PBMCs, obtained from a glioma patient whose treatment included an IDH1 peptide vaccine. The clonotype comes from a woman between 50 and 59 years old with glioma. The rearrangement uses TRBV7-9 and TRBJ1-2, with unresolved D. The CDR3 loop is CASSLNIGEHYGYTF. CDR3 sequence (DNA): TGTGCCAGCAGCTTAAATATCGGGGAGCACTATGGCTACACCTTC.